This T cell receptor beta chain was profiled in a study of T cell responses to AZD1222 COVID-19 vaccine. After removal of 4 bases from V and 7 bases from J, the junction contained 8 bases not matched to a gene. The CDR3 length is 15 residues. Germline CDR1 is MNHNY and CDR2 is SVGAGI (reference sequence). Here immunoSEQ multiplex PCR was the method, and the copy in TCRdb shows in-frame clones only, minus some. Seen here are some 170,000 clones, approximately 93% observed once, and the top ten hold approximately 1.8%. The sample in question was peripheral blood, obtained 28 days after the second AZD1222 dose. This TCR derives from an adult who received the AZD1222 COVID-19 vaccine. The rearrangement joins TRBV6-6 to TRBJ1-5, with 9 bases identical to TRBD1. CDR3 residues: CASSFAGQGFQPQHF. DNA for the CDR3: TGTGCCAGCAGTTTCGCGGGACAGGGCTTCCAGCCCCAGCATTTT.